This T cell receptor beta chain was identified during a study of blood T cell repertoires in COVID-19. Overall study: The United States, Italy and Spain were the sources of the acute and convalescent COVID-19 samples. PBMCs, B-cell-depleted T cells, or T cells were the source of the cDNA or gDNA that made up the material.

Seattle's cohort entered during active infection and was followed longitudinally. The germline gives CDR1 MDHEN, CDR2 SYDVKM. Trimming took 6 bases from V and 7 from J, leaving 25 bases between them. This CDR3 spans 17 amino acids. Authors' analysis steps: Reference gene primer amplification gave nucleated cell count estimates. Method: immunoSEQ multiplex PCR; TCRdb's copy keeps in-frame clones and lacks some. V, J and clone size reflect that table, while D and trimming were determined from the DNA. The top ten hold approximately 7.6% of the sample, which has 150,000 to 200,000 clones, around 74% seen once. In its sample, this clone was seen once.

The chain joins TRBV28 to TRBJ1-5, with TRBD1 as a possible D gene (6 bases). The material sequenced was peripheral blood. The TCR sequence derives from a woman aged 55-70 years with COVID-19, enrolled during active disease. The CDR3 protein is CASSIPGGRGWGQPQHF. The CDR3 bases are TGTGCCAGCAGCATACCCGGCGGCAGGGGTTGGGGACAGCCCCAGCATTTT.